The entry that follows covers one T cell receptor (beta chain) sequence. The antigen remains unidentified. The sample is drawn from a study of graft-versus-host responses after intestinal transplantation. As for the study in general: Recipients obtained multivisceral, liver-intestinal, or isolated intestinal transplants. All of the recipients had induction that used anti-thymocyte globulin, then tacrolimus and steroids for approximately 3 years. Study outcomes and limitations: GvH clones were identified in recipient marrow, with some first appearing in ileum or blood.

Processed graft tissue released its intraepithelial and lamina propria lymphocytes. Sequencing was performed with immunoSEQ multiplex PCR; in TCRdb, only in-frame clones are kept and a portion is missing. This table has about 9,600 clones, approximately 77% appearing once. With 0 bases removed from V and 0 bases from J, the gap between germline ends came to 15 bases. This CDR3 is 17 amino acids long. Germline assignment: CDR1 SGDLS and CDR2 YYNGEE. This TCR derives from a human patient who received an intestinal transplant, so some T cells may come from the graft donor. The source material was ileum tissue, sampled around 440 days after intestinal transplantation. The gene calls are TRBV9 and TRBJ1-1; a possible D gene is TRBD1 (6 bases). The CDR3 here is CASSVGAGAILNTEAFF. The CDR3 DNA reads TGTGCCAGCAGCGTAGGAGCGGGGGCGATTCTGAACACTGAAGCTTTCTTT.